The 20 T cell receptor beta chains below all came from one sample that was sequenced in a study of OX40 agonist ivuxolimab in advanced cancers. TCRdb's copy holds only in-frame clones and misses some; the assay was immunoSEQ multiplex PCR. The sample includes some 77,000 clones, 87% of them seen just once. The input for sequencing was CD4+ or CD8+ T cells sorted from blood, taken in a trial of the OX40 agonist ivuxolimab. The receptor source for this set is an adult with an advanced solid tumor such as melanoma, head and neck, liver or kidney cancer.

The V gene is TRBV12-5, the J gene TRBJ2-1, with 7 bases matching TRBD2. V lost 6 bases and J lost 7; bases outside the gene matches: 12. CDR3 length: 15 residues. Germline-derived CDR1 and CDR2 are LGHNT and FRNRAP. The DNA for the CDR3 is TGTGCTAGTGGCCCTGGACTAGATAGTCGGAATGAGCAGTTCTTC. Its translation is CASGPGLDSRNEQFF.

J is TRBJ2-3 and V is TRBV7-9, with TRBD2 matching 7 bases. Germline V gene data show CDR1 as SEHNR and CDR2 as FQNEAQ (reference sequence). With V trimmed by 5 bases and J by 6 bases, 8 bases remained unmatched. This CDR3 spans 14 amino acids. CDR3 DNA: TGTGCCAGCAGCCCGAGCGGAGCGGGGGATACGCAGTATTTT. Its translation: CASSPSGAGDTQYF.

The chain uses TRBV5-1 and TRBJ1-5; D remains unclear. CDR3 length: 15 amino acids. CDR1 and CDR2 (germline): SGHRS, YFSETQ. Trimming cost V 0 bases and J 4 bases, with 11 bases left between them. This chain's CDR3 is CASSLAPGKNQPQHF. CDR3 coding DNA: TGCGCCAGCAGCTTGGCCCCGGGGAAAAATCAGCCCCAGCATTTT.

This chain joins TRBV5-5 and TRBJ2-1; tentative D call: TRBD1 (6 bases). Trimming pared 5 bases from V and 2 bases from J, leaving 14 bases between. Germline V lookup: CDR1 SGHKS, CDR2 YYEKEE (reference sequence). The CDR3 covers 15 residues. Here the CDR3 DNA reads TGTGCCAGCAGATTACAGGGTGGGACCTACAATGAGCAGTTCTTC. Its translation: CASRLQGGTYNEQFF.

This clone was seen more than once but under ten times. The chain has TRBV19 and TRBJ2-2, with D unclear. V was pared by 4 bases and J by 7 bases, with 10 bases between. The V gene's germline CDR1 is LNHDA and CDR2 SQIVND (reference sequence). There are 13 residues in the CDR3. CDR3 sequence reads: CASSTGLDGELFF. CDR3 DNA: TGTGCCAGTAGTACCGGTCTGGACGGGGAGCTGTTTTTT.

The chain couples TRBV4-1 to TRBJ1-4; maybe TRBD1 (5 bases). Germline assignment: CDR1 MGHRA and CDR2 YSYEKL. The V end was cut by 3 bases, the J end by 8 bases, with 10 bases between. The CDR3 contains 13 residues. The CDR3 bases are TGCGCCAGCAGCCATGAAGAGGGGGAAAAACTGTTTTTT. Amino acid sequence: CASSHEEGEKLFF.

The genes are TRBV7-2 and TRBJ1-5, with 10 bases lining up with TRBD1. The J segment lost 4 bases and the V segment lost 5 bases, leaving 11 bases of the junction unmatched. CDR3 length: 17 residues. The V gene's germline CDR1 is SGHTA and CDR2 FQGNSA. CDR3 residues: CASSVETGGFGNQPQHF. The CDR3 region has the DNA TGTGCCAGCAGCGTCGAGACAGGGGGCTTTGGGAATCAGCCCCAGCATTTT.

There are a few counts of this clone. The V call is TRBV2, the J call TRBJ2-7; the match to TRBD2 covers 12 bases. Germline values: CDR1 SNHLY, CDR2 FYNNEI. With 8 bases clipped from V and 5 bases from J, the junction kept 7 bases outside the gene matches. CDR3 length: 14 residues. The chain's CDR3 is CASVLAGGPHEQYF. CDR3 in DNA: TGTGCCAGCGTTCTAGCGGGGGGGCCCCACGAGCAGTACTTC.

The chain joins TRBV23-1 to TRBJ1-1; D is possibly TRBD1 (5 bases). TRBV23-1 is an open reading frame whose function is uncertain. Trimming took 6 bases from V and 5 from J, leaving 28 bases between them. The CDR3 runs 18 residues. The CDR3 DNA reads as TGCGCCAGCAGCTATTGGGGTAGGGGTCCATGCTCGGTGACTGAAGCTTTCTTT. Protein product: CASSYWGRGPCSVTEAFF.

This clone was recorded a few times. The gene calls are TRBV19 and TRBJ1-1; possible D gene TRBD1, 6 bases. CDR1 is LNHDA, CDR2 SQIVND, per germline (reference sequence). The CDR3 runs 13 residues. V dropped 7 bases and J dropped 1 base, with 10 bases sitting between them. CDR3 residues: CASTSGANTEAFF. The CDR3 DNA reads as TGTGCCAGTACCTCGGGGGCGAACACTGAAGCTTTCTTT.

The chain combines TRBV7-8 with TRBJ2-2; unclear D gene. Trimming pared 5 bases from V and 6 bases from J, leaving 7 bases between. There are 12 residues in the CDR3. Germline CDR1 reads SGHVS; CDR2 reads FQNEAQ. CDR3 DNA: TGTGCCAGCAGCATTCACTCCGGGGAGCTGTTTTTT. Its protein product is CASSIHSGELFF.

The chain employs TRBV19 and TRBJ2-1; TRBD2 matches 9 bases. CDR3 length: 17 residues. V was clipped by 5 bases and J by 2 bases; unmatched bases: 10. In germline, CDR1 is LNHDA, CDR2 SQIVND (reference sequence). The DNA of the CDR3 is TGTGCCAGTAGTTCGGATAGCGGGAGTGGCCCCTACAATGAGCAGTTCTTC. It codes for CASSSDSGSGPYNEQFF.

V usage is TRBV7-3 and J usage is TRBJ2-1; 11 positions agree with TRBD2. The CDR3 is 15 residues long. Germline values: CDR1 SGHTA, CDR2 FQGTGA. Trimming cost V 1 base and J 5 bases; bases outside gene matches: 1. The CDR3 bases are TGTGCCAGCAGCTTAAGACTAGCGGGAAACAATGAGCAGTTCTTC. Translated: CASSLRLAGNNEQFF.

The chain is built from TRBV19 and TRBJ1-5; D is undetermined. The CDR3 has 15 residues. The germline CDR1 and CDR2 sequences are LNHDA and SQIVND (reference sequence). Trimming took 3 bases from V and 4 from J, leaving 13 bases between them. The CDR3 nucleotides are TGTGCCAGTAGTATCTCTTCCAGTGCAAATCAGCCCCAGCATTTT. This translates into CASSISSSANQPQHF.

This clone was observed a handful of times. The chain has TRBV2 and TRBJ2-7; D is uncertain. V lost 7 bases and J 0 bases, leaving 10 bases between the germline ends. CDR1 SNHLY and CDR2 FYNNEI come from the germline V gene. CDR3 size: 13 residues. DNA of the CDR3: TGTGCCAGCAATAGGCAGACCTCCTACGAGCAGTACTTC. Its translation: CASNRQTSYEQYF.

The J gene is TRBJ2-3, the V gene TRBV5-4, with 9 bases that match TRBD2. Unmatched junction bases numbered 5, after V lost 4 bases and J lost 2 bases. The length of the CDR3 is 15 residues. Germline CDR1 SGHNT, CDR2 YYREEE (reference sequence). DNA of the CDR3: TGTGCCAGCAGCCTTAGCGGGAGACCCACAGATACGCAGTATTTT. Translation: CASSLSGRPTDTQYF.

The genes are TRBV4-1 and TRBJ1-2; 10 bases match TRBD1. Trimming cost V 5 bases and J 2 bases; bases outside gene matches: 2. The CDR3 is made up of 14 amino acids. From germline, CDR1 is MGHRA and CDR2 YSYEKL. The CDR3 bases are TGCGCCAGCAGCAGGGACAGGGGAAACTATGGCTACACCTTC. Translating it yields CASSRDRGNYGYTF.

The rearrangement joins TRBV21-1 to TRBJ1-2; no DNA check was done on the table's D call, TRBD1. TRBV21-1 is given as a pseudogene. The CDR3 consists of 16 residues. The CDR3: CASSKKYPAGGYGYTF. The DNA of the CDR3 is TGTGCCAGCAGCAAAAAGTACCCGGCAGGGGGCTATGGCTACACCTTC.

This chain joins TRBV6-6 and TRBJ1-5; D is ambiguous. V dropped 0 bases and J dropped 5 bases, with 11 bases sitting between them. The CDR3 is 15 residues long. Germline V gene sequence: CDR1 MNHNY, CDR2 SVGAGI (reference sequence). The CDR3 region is CASSYSSPADQPQHF. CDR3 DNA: TGTGCCAGCAGTTACTCGAGCCCGGCCGATCAGCCCCAGCATTTT.

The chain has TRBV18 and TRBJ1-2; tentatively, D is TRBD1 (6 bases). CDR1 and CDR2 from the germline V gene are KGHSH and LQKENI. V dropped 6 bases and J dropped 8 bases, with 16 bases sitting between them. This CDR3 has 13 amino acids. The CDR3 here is CASSPKGGYGYTF. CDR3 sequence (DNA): TGTGCCAGCTCGCCAAAGGGGGGATACGGCTACACCTTC.